This TCR beta chain was identified in a study of human T cells and chemical hapten exposure. Time point noted: patch test 2, 6 weeks after DPC sensitization. As for treatment: therapeutic diphenylcyclopropenone sensitization with weekly scalp DPC. Study-wide results and caveats: The formation of large CDR3 similarity clusters by expanded TCRs significantly exceeded that of controls.

This CDR3 is 14 amino acids long. The V end lost 3 bases, the J end lost 0 bases, and 9 bases lay between the germline ends. The germline CDR1 and CDR2 sequences are SQVTM and ANQGSEA. With regard to this clonotype: The antigen is not known.

TCRdb ran MiXCR on the RACE reads and lists one entry per CDR3 protein. Of tens of thousands of distinct CDR3 sequences listed, around 10% were seen once; the top ten hold approximately 1.7%. Sequencing used whole blood, obtained in connection with sensitization to the hapten diphenylcyclopropenone (DPC). This chain uses TRBV29-1 with TRBJ1-3; D gene ambiguous. The origin of this receptor is a woman aged 50 to 60 with alopecia areata. Some clones in this sample may be carry-over from other donors' samples. CDR3 residues: CSVEDFYSGNTIYF. CDR3 nucleotides: TGCAGCGTTGAGGATTTCTACTCTGGAAACACCATATATTTT.